This TCR beta chain was retrieved from a study of T cells after yellow fever vaccination. Study-level points and caveats: Primary-vaccination clones mostly resurfaced post-booster (nearly 97% CD4, about 87% CD8).

Each CDR3 protein is one row after TCRdb ran MiXCR on the 5' RACE reads. The table lists tens of thousands of distinct CDR3 sequences, 7.7% of them singletons. Concerning this clonotype itself: Its matching antigen is unknown.

The source was CD8+ T cells sorted from PBMCs, collected on the day of the yellow fever booster vaccination. This receptor was taken from a man aged 30 to 39 who received the YFV17D yellow fever vaccine.

As DNA, the CDR3 is TGTGCCAGCAAGGGAGGGGTTCATGGCTCCTACGAGCAGTACTTC. Residues: CASKGGVHGSYEQYF. The chain recombines TRBV7-8 with TRBJ2-7; 7 bases map to TRBD2. The CDR3 is 15 amino acids. In germline, CDR1 is SGHVS, CDR2 FQNEAQ. J was trimmed by 0 bases and V by 7 bases; bases with no gene match: 9.